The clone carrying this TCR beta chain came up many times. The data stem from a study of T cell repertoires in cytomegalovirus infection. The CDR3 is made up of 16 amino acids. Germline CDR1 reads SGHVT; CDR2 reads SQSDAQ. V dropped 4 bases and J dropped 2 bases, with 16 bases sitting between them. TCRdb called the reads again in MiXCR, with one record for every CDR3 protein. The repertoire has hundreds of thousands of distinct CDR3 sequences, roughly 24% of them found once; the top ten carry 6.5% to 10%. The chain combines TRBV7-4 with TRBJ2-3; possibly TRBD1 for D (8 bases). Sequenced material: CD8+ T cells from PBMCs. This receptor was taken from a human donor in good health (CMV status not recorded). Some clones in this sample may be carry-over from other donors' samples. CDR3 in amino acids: CASSCGGQEFTDTQYF. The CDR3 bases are TGTGCCAGCAGCTGCGGGGGACAGGAGTTCACAGATACGCAGTATTTT.